The rows below give T cell receptor beta chains drawn from one sample of a study of cytomegalovirus exposure and HLA in healthy donors. TCRdb's table, derived via immunoSEQ multiplex PCR, lists solely in-frame clones and lacks some. The sample holds some 98,000 clones, about 83% seen once. Sequenced input: PBMCs. Receptor source: a woman aged 25 to 39 in good health and CMV-seronegative. Both conserved end residues are part of each CDR3. Each record gives: V gene, clone size, D gene, J gene, CDR3 DNA, CDR3 protein. A D gene is named only where the DNA matches it firmly. Clone size is not always given. Where it is, it says once, few, many or a class for expanded clones.

V: TRBV6-5; size: NA; D: NA; J: TRBJ1-3; DNA: TGTGCCAGCATCTCCTCTGGAAACACCATATATTTT; CDR3: CASISSGNTIYF
V: TRBV23-1; size: once; D: NA; J: TRBJ1-5; DNA: TGCGCCAGCAGTCAATTGAAGGGGATCCGAAATCAGCCCCAGCATTTT; CDR3: CASSQLKGIRNQPQHF
V: TRBV6-1; size: NA; D: NA; J: TRBJ1-1; DNA: TGTGCCAGCAGTGAAGGCCGGTCCGCTGAAGCTTTCTTT; CDR3: CASSEGRSAEAFF
V: TRBV19; size: NA; D: NA; J: TRBJ2-1; DNA: TGTGCCAGTAAAGGGGGGGTCAAATACAATGAGCAGTTCTTC; CDR3: CASKGGVKYNEQFF
V: TRBV6-5; size: NA; D: NA; J: TRBJ1-5; DNA: TGTGCCAGCAGTTACGATGGGACACGGACTTGGCCCCAGCATTTT; CDR3: CASSYDGTRTWPQHF
V: TRBV7-2; size: NA; D: NA; J: TRBJ1-2; DNA: TGTGCCAGCAGCCCTAAATTGGCAGGTATCTACACCTTC; CDR3: CASSPKLAGIYTF
V: TRBV28; size: NA; D: NA; J: TRBJ1-5; DNA: TGTGCCAGCAGTTTAGACAGGTCCAATCAGCCCCAGCATTTT; CDR3: CASSLDRSNQPQHF
V: TRBV4-3; size: NA; D: NA; J: TRBJ2-7; DNA: TGCGCCAGCAGCCCGGGGAGTTTCTACGAGCAGTACTTC; CDR3: CASSPGSFYEQYF
V: TRBV18; size: NA; D: TRBD1; J: TRBJ2-7; DNA: TGTGCCAGCTCACTATCCGGACAGGGCTACGAGCAGTACTTC; CDR3: CASSLSGQGYEQYF
V: TRBV7-8; size: NA; D: TRBD2; J: TRBJ2-5; DNA: TGTGCCAGCAGCTTAGGCCCCCCCATACTAGCGGGAGGGGAGACCCAGTACTTC; CDR3: CASSLGPPILAGGETQYF
V: TRBV10-3; size: NA; D: NA; J: TRBJ2-3; DNA: TGTGCCATCAGTGCCGGTGGAAGGGGCAGGTCAGATACGCAGTATTTT; CDR3: CAISAGGRGRSDTQYF
V: TRBV4-2; size: NA; D: TRBD1; J: TRBJ2-5; DNA: TGTGCCAGCAGCCAAGAGATGGTTCAGGGACAGGGGATAAGAGTAGAGACCCAGTACTTC; CDR3: CASSQEMVQGQGIRVETQYF
V: TRBV4-1; size: NA; D: TRBD1; J: TRBJ1-2; DNA: TGCGCCAGCAGCCAAGCAGGGACAGGGGACTATGGCTACACCTTC; CDR3: CASSQAGTGDYGYTF
V: TRBV13; size: NA; D: NA; J: TRBJ1-3; DNA: TGTGCCAGCAGCACTCCAGGGGATGGAAACACCATATATTTT; CDR3: CASSTPGDGNTIYF